This T cell receptor beta chain is from a study of T cell responses to AZD1222 COVID-19 vaccine. The CDR3 sequence is 12 residues long. Trimming left V 1 base short and J 5 bases short, with 5 bases between. CDR1 is SGHAT and CDR2 is FQNNGV in the germline V gene. Here immunoSEQ multiplex PCR was the method, and the copy in TCRdb shows in-frame clones only, minus some. The repertoire holds approximately 150,000 clones, with roughly 87% as singletons. The chain employs TRBV11-2 and TRBJ1-2; D remains ambiguous. The clonotype was recovered from an adult who received the MenACWY meningococcal vaccine as a control. The sequences come from peripheral blood, collected 28 days after the second dose of the MenACWY control vaccine. For the CDR3, the DNA is TGTGCCAGCAGCTTAGGTACATATGGCTACACCTTC. It specifies CASSLGTYGYTF.